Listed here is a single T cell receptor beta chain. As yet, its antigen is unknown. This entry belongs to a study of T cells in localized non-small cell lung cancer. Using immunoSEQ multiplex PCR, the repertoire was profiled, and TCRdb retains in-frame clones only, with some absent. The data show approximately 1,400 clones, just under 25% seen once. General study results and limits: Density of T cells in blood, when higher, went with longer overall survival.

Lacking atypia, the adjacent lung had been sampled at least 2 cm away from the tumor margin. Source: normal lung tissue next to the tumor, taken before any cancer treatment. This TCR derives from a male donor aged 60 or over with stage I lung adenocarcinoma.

The CDR3 reads CAWSVNGGQPLYGYTF. DNA for the CDR3: TGTGCCTGGAGTGTAAATGGGGGACAGCCGCTGTATGGCTACACCTTC. V gene TRBV30 combines with J gene TRBJ1-2, with 7 positions matching TRBD1. This CDR3 region has 16 residues. Germline CDR1 GTSNPN, CDR2 SVGIG (reference sequence). The J segment lost 5 bases and the V segment lost 0 bases, leaving 12 bases of the junction unmatched.